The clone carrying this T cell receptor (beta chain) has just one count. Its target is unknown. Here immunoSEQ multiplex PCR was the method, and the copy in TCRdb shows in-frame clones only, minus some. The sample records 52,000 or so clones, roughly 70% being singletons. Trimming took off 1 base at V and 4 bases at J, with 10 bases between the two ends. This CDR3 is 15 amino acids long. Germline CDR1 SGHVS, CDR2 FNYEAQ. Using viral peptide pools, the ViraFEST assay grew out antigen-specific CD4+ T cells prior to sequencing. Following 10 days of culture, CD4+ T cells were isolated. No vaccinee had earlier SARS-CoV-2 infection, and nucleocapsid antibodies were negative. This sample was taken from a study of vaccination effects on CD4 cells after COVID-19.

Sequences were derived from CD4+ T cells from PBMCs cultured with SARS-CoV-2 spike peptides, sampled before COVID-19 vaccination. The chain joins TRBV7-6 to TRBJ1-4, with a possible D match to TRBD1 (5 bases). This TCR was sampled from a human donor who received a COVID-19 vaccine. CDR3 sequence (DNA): TGTGCCAGCAGCTTAGGACGGCAGGGTAATGAAAAACTGTTTTTT. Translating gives CASSLGRQGNEKLFF.